Presented here are 26 T cell receptor beta chains from one specimen sequenced in a study of OX40 agonist ivuxolimab in advanced cancers. Repertoires were generated with immunoSEQ multiplex PCR, while TCRdb's copy carries only in-frame clones and drops some. In the table there are 71,000 or so clones, about 93% of which are singletons. Sequencing was performed on CD4+ or CD8+ T cells sorted from blood, taken in a trial of the OX40 agonist ivuxolimab. The receptors were gathered from an adult with an advanced solid tumor such as melanoma, head and neck, liver or kidney cancer.

The chain uses TRBV4-1 and TRBJ2-7; D is perhaps TRBD1 or TRBD2 (5 bases each). The V end lost 0 bases, the J end lost 1 base, and 10 bases lay between the germline ends. Germline assignment: CDR1 MGHRA and CDR2 YSYEKL. The CDR3 length is 15 residues. The CDR3 loop reads CASSQDRDESYEQYF. The CDR3, as DNA: TGCGCCAGCAGCCAAGATCGGGACGAATCCTACGAGCAGTACTTC.

This clone was seen more than once but under ten times. The gene calls are TRBV4-3 and TRBJ2-2; D is ambiguous. The CDR3 totals 12 residues. V lost 4 bases to trimming and J lost 8 bases, with 8 bases between them. The germline V gene encodes CDR1 LGHNA and CDR2 YSLEER. This CDR3 reads CASSPAAGELFF. For the CDR3, the DNA is TGCGCCAGCAGCCCGGCCGCGGGGGAGCTGTTTTTT.

The chain joins TRBV9 to TRBJ1-2; 9 bases fit TRBD1. CDR1 and CDR2 (germline): SGDLS, YYNGEE. V trimming: 6 bases; J trimming: 4 bases; junction bases outside the gene matches: 10. CDR3 size: 15 residues. In nucleotides, the CDR3 is TGTGCCAGCACCCCCGGGACAGGGACCTCCTATGGCTACACCTTC. It codes for CASTPGTGTSYGYTF.

This clone was counted between two and nine times. The CDR3 sequence: CASSPWTARNEQFF. In DNA, the CDR3 is TGTGCCAGTAGCCCCTGGACTGCGAGGAATGAGCAGTTCTTC. The V gene is TRBV19, the J gene TRBJ2-1; D is possibly TRBD2 (5 bases). CDR1 is LNHDA, CDR2 SQIVND, per germline (reference sequence). Trimming shortened V by 6 bases and J by 7 bases, and 16 bases separated the two germline ends. This CDR3 comprises 14 residues.

V is TRBV9 and J is TRBJ2-1, with D possibly matching TRBD2 (5 bases). The CDR3 has 13 amino acids. V lost 1 base and J lost 7, with 9 bases in between. Germline lookup yields CDR1 SGDLS and CDR2 YYNGEE. This CDR3 is CASSVWERNEQFF. CDR3 nucleotide sequence: TGTGCCAGCAGCGTATGGGAGCGGAATGAGCAGTTCTTC.

The chain carries TRBV9 and TRBJ1-1, with D perhaps matching TRBD1 (5 bases). The V and J ends lost 3 bases and 5 bases respectively, with 14 bases between them. The CDR3 extends over 14 amino acids. Germline V CDR1 and CDR2: SGDLS, YYNGEE. The CDR3 loop reads CASSAPWGGTEAFF. In DNA form, the CDR3 reads TGTGCCAGCAGCGCCCCGTGGGGGGGGACTGAAGCTTTCTTT.

The rearrangement uses TRBV7-2 and TRBJ1-5; a possible D gene is TRBD1 (5 bases). This CDR3 is built from 16 residues. V was shortened by 4 bases and J by 0 bases, with 13 bases between the two germline ends. CDR1 SGHTA and CDR2 FQGNSA come from the germline V gene. CDR3 sequence reads: CASSSDGTGSNQPQHF. The CDR3 region has the DNA TGTGCCAGCAGCTCTGATGGGACGGGTAGCAATCAGCCCCAGCATTTT.

The chain recombines TRBV4-1 with TRBJ2-7; 9 bases are a match to TRBD1. V dropped 0 bases and J dropped 0; count of bases not matched to a gene: 6. This CDR3 contains 17 residues. Germline assignment: CDR1 MGHRA and CDR2 YSYEKL. The CDR3 sequence: CASSQDLGTGISYEQYF. The CDR3 region has the DNA TGCGCCAGCAGCCAAGATCTCGGGACAGGGATCTCCTACGAGCAGTACTTC.

J is TRBJ2-1 and V is TRBV6-4, with 13 bases identical to TRBD2. The V gene's germline CDR1 is MRHNA and CDR2 SNTAGT. This CDR3 has 15 residues. V lost 6 bases to trimming and J lost 3 bases; unmatched junction nucleotides: 2. CDR3 sequence reads: CASSRTSGSYNEQFF. CDR3 DNA: TGTGCCAGCAGCAGGACTAGCGGGAGCTACAATGAGCAGTTCTTC.

The chain couples TRBV5-1 to TRBJ2-2, with TRBD1 as a possible D gene (5 bases). This CDR3 has 14 amino acids. Trimming pared 1 base from V and 6 bases from J, leaving 10 bases between. Germline V gives CDR1 SGHRS, CDR2 YFSETQ. CDR3 protein: CASSLQGSAGELFF. For the CDR3, the DNA is TGCGCCAGCAGCTTGCAGGGATCAGCCGGGGAGCTGTTTTTT.

The chain carries TRBV13 and TRBJ1-1, with D uncertain. The length of the CDR3 is 13 residues. Germline loops: CDR1 PRHDT, CDR2 FYEKMQ (reference sequence). V lost 5 bases and J 0 bases, leaving 7 bases between the germline ends. CDR3 amino acids: CASSEGMNTEAFF. For the CDR3, the DNA is TGTGCCAGCAGCGAAGGGATGAACACTGAAGCTTTCTTT.

The rearrangement joins TRBV9 to TRBJ2-1; TRBD2 agrees at 8 bases. The CDR3 sequence is 15 residues long. After removal of 0 bases from V and 8 bases from J, the junction contained 7 bases not matched to a gene. CDR1 SGDLS and CDR2 YYNGEE come from the germline V gene. The CDR3 bases are TGTGCCAGCAGCGTAGGGAGCGGGGGAGGGGATGAGCAGTTCTTC. Protein sequence: CASSVGSGGGDEQFF.

The chain joins TRBV2 to TRBJ1-1; D call uncertain. The CDR3 consists of 14 residues. Germline loops: CDR1 SNHLY, CDR2 FYNNEI. V gave up 1 base and J gave up 2 bases, with 8 bases separating them. The CDR3 loop is CASSEGGENTEAFF. In DNA, the CDR3 is TGTGCCAGCAGTGAAGGCGGGGAAAACACTGAAGCTTTCTTT.

The chain recombines TRBV4-2 with TRBJ2-1; 9 nucleotides line up with TRBD2. CDR3 length: 18 residues. V gave up 0 bases and J gave up 2 bases; unmatched junction bases: 8. In germline, CDR1 is LGHNA, CDR2 YNFKEQ. In DNA form, the CDR3 reads TGTGCCAGCAGCCAAGAGGTTAGCGGGAGAGTCGCCTACAATGAGCAGTTCTTC. This sequence encodes CASSQEVSGRVAYNEQFF.

CDR3 protein: CASSVGGVWSTDTQYF. CDR3 sequence (DNA): TGTGCCAGCAGCGTAGGAGGGGTATGGAGCACAGATACGCAGTATTTT. The chain has TRBV9 and TRBJ2-3; TRBD1 or TRBD2 may be the D gene (5 bases each). Germline V gives CDR1 SGDLS, CDR2 YYNGEE. Between the trimmed V and J ends, which lost 0 bases and 0 bases, there was a span of 11 bases. The CDR3 length is 16 residues. Looking up the rest from reference TRBV9 and TRBJ2-3 gives the full variable domain: DSGVTQTPKHLITATGQRVTLRCSPRSGDLSVYWYQQSLDQGLQFLIQYYNGEERAKGNILERFSAQQFPDLHSELNLSSLELGDSALYFCASSVGGVWSTDTQYFGPGTRLTVL.

Points on this clone: A read error is likely here: a far larger clone is one base away. This chain joins TRBV7-3 and TRBJ1-1; TRBD1 matches at 9 bases. The germline gives CDR1 SGHTA, CDR2 FQGTGA. The CDR3 runs to 14 residues. J lost 9 bases, V lost 5 bases, and 10 bases had no gene match. CDR3 loop: CASSHKTGGFKAFF. The CDR3 DNA sequence: TGTGCCAGCAGCCACAAAACAGGGGGCTTTAAAGCTTTCTTT.

The J gene is TRBJ2-7, the V gene TRBV4-3; D is perhaps TRBD1 (5 bases). Per the germline V gene, CDR1 is LGHNA and CDR2 is YSLEER. The CDR3 runs to 17 residues. The V and J ends lost 0 bases and 3 bases respectively, with 18 bases between them. The CDR3 region has the DNA TGCGCCAGCAGCCAAGATGACTCCCGGACATCCCTCTACGAGCAGTACTTC. As protein: CASSQDDSRTSLYEQYF.

The genes are TRBV27 and TRBJ2-1; 12 bases align to TRBD2. V lost 2 bases and J lost 0; bases outside the gene matches: 8. This CDR3 spans 19 amino acids. Germline assignment: CDR1 MNHEY and CDR2 SMNVEV (reference sequence). CDR3 residues: CASSLLSSGGALSYNEQFF. Written as DNA, the CDR3 is TGTGCCAGCAGTTTACTTTCTAGCGGGGGGGCCCTCTCCTACAATGAGCAGTTCTTC.

J is TRBJ2-5 and V is TRBV6-5; D could derive from TRBD1 or TRBD2 (6 bases each). The V end lost 2 bases, the J end lost 1 base, and 11 bases lay between the germline ends. Germline CDR1 reads MNHEY; CDR2 reads SVGAGI. The CDR3 covers 15 residues. CDR3 sequence (DNA): TGTGCCAGCAGTTACGCCGGGGGCACCCAAGAGACCCAGTACTTC. As protein: CASSYAGGTQETQYF.

The V gene is TRBV7-9, the J gene TRBJ2-5, with 10 bases matching TRBD1. Germline trimming cut 5 bases from V and 2 bases from J; bases unmatched to any gene: 14. The CDR3 is made up of 18 amino acids. In germline, CDR1 is SEHNR, CDR2 FQNEAQ (reference sequence). CDR3 DNA sequence: TGTGCCAGCAGCCCTGCCGGGACAGGGGCTCGATGGCAAGAGACCCAGTACTTC. It is translated as CASSPAGTGARWQETQYF.

The rearrangement links TRBV20-1 to TRBJ2-7; D may be TRBD2 (5 bases). Trimming stripped 6 bases from V and 11 bases from J, with 17 bases between. The germline V gene has CDR1 DFQATT and CDR2 SNEGSKA (reference sequence). The CDR3 sequence is 11 residues long. The CDR3: CSAHLEGFEYF. The CDR3 nucleotides read TGCAGTGCCCACCTTGAGGGTTTTGAGTACTTC.

The rearrangement uses TRBV11-2 and TRBJ2-3, with D unclear. V lost 5 bases and J lost 3, with 3 bases in between. Germline CDR1 SGHAT, CDR2 FQNNGV. There are 11 residues in the CDR3. The CDR3 region is CASSTTDTQYF. The DNA for the CDR3 is TGTGCCAGCAGCACAACAGATACGCAGTATTTT.

This clone showed up just once. The rearrangement joins TRBV2 to TRBJ2-2; 9 bases are a match to TRBD2. The CDR3 is 14 residues long. The junction had 4 bases not matched to a gene; V was cut back by 6 bases and J by 5 bases. The germline V gene encodes CDR1 SNHLY and CDR2 FYNNEI. The CDR3 coding sequence is TGTGCCAGCAGGCGTACTAGCGGGACCGGGGAGCTGTTTTTT. Protein product: CASRRTSGTGELFF.

The chain is built from TRBV13 and TRBJ2-3; D call uncertain. This CDR3 contains 15 residues. Germline CDR1 reads PRHDT; CDR2 reads FYEKMQ (reference sequence). V was clipped by 1 base and J by 4 bases, with 12 bases between them. CDR3 nucleotide sequence: TGTGCCAGCAGCTTAGACAGCACCTATTCAGATACGCAGTATTTT. Translated: CASSLDSTYSDTQYF.

The V call is TRBV6-5, the J call TRBJ2-3; no clear D gene. Trimming took 0 bases from V and 9 from J, leaving 10 bases between them. In germline, CDR1 is MNHEY, CDR2 SVGAGI. CDR3 length equals 13 residues. CDR3 bases: TGTGCCAGCAGTTACTCCAGTGAGACGACGCAGTATTTT. This codes for CASSYSSETTQYF.

The V and J genes are TRBV29-1 and TRBJ2-5; tentatively, D is TRBD2 (8 bases). TRBJ2-7 explains the end of the DNA better; the J call may be wrong. CDR1 and CDR2 (germline): SQVTM, ANQGSEA. The CDR3 contains 18 residues. The CDR3 loop reads CSAIGLGQESGSSYEQYF. The CDR3 coding sequence is TGCAGCGCAATCGGATTAGGACAGGAGAGCGGGAGCTCCTACGAGCAGTACTTC.